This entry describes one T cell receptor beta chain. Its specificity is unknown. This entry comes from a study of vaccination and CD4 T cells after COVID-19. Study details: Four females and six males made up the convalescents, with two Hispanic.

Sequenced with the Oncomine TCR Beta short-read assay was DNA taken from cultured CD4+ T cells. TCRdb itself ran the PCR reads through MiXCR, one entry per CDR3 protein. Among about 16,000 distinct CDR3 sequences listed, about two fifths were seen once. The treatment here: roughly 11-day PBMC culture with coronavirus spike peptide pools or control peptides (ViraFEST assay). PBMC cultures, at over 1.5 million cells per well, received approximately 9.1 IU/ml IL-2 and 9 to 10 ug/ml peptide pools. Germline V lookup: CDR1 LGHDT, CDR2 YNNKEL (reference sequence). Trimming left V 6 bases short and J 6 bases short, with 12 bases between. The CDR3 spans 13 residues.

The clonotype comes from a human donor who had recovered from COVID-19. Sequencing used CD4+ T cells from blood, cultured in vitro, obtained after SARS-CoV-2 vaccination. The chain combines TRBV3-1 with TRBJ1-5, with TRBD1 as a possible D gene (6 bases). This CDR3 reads CASSYTGTQPQHF. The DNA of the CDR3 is TGTGCCAGCAGTTACACAGGGACTCAGCCCCAGCATTTT.